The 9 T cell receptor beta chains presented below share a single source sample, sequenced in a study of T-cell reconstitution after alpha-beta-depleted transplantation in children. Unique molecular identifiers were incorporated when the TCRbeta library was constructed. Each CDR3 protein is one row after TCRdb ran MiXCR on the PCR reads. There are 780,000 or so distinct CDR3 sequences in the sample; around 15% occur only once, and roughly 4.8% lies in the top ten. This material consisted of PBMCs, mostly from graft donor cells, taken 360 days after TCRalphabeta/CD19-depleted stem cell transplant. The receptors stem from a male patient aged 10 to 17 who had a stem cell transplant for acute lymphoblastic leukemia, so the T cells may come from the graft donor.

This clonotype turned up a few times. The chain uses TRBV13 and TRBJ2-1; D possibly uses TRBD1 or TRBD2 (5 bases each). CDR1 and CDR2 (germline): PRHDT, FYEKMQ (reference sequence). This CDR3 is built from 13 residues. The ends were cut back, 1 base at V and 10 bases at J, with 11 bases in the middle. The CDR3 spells CASSLELRGEQFF. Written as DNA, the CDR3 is TGTGCCAGCAGCTTAGAATTGAGGGGCGAGCAGTTCTTC.

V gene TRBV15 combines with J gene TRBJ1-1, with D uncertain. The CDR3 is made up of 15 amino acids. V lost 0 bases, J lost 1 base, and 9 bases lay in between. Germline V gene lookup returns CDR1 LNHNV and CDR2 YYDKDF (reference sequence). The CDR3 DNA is TGTGCCACCAGCAGAGATCTCTGGGGGAACACTGAAGCTTTCTTT. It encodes CATSRDLWGNTEAFF.

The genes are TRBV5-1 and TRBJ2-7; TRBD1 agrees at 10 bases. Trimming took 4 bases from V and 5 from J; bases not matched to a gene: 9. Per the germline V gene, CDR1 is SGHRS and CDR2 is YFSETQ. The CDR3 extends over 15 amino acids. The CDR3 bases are TGCGCCAGCAGCCTACTCCGGGACAGGGGTCACGAGCAGTACTTC. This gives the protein CASSLLRDRGHEQYF. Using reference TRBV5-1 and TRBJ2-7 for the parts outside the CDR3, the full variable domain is KAGVTQTPRYLIKTRGQQVTLSCSPISGHRSVSWYQQTPGQGLQFLFEYFSETQRNKGNFPGRFSGRQFSNSRSEMNVSTLELGDSALYLCASSLLRDRGHEQYFGPGTRLTVT.

The CDR3 loop reads CAISPGQYEQYF. For the CDR3, the DNA is TGTGCCATCAGTCCGGGACAGTACGAGCAGTACTTC. The V call is TRBV10-3, the J call TRBJ2-7; 7 positions match TRBD1. With V trimmed by 5 bases and J by 4 bases, 2 bases remained unmatched. Per the germline V gene, CDR1 is ENHRY and CDR2 is SYGVKD. The CDR3 totals 12 residues.

This CDR3 is CASSRAHIFQETQYF. DNA of the CDR3: TGTGCCAGCAGTCGGGCCCACATCTTCCAAGAGACCCAGTACTTC. The chain links TRBV27 to TRBJ2-5; D ambiguous. The CDR3 covers 15 residues. V was shortened by 5 bases and J by 1 base, with 14 bases between the two germline ends. Germline values: CDR1 MNHEY, CDR2 SMNVEV (reference sequence).

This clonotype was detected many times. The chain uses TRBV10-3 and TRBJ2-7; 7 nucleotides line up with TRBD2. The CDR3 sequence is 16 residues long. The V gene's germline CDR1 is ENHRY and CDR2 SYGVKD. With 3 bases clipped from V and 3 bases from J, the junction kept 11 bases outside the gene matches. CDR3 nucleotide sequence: TGTGCCATCAGTGAACGGGGGGAATCTTTTGACTACGAGCAGTACTTC. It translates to CAISERGESFDYEQYF.

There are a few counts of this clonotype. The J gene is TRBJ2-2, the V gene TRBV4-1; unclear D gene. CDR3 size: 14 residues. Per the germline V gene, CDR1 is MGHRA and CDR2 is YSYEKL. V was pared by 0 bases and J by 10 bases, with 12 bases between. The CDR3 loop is CASSQEVWQPELFF. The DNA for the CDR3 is TGCGCCAGCAGCCAAGAGGTTTGGCAGCCGGAGCTGTTTTTT.

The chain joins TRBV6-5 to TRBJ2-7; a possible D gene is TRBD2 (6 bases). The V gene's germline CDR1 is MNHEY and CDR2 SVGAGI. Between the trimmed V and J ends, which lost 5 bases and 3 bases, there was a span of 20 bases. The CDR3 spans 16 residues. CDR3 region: CASSPTGTPYLYEQYF. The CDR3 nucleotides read TGTGCCAGCAGTCCTACCGGGACTCCTTATCTCTACGAGCAGTACTTC.

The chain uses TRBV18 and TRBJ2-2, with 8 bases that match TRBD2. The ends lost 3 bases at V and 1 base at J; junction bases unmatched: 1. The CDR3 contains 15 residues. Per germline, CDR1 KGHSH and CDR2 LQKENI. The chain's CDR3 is CASSPSGGNTGELFF. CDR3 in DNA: TGTGCCAGCTCACCGAGCGGGGGGAACACCGGGGAGCTGTTTTTT. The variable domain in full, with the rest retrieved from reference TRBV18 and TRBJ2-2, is NAGVMQNPRHLVRRRGQEARLRCSPMKGHSHVYWYRQLPEEGLKFMVYLQKENIIDESGMPKERFSAEFPKEGPSILRIQQVVRGDSAAYFCASSPSGGNTGELFFGEGSRLTVL.